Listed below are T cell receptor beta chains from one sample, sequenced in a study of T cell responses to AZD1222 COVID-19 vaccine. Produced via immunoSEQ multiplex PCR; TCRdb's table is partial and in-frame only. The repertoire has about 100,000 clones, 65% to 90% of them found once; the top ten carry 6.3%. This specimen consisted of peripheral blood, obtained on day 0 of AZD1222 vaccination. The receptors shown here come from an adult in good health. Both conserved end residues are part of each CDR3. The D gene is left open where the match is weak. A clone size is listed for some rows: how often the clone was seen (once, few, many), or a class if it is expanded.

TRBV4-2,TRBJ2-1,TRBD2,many,TGTGCCAGCAGCCAAGATCGGACTAGCGGGGGGCCAGATATGTTCTTC,CASSQDRTSGGPDMFF
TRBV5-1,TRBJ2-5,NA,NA,TGCGCCAGCAGCGGAGAAACCCAGGGACAAGAGACCCAGTACTTC,CASSGETQGQETQYF
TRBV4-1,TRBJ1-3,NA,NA,TGCGCCAGCAGCCAAGATGGGGGGGCCGGAAACACCATATATTTT,CASSQDGGAGNTIYF
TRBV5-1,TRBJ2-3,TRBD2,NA,TGCGCCAGCAGCCTCACAGGGACTAGCGGAACCACAGATACGCAGTATTTT,CASSLTGTSGTTDTQYF
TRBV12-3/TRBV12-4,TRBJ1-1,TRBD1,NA,TGTGCCAGCAGTGCAGGGGGAGGGAAAGCTTTCTTT,CASSAGGGKAFF
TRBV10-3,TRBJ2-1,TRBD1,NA,TGTGCCATCAGTCACCCGGGACAGGGTAACAATGAGCAGTTCTTC,CAISHPGQGNNEQFF
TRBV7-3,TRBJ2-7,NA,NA,TGTGCCAGTCCACGTTTGAACGGGATAATGAACGAGCAGTACTTC,CASPRLNGIMNEQYF
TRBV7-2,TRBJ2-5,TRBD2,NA,TGTGCCAGCAGCCCGAGACCGGGGGGGGAGACCCAGTACTTC,CASSPRPGGETQYF
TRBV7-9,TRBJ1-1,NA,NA,TGTGCCAGCAGCTTGTCGGGAGTAGAAGCTTTCTTT,CASSLSGVEAFF
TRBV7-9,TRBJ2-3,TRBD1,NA,TGTGCCAGCAGACCCGACAGGGTGCTGGTGGATACGCAGTATTTT,CASRPDRVLVDTQYF
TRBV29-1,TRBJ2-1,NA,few,TGCAGCGTTGAGCCCCAGTCCAATGAGCAGTTCTTC,CSVEPQSNEQFF
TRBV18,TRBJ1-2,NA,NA,TGTGCCAGCTCACCGGACGGCAATAACTATGGCTACACCTTC,CASSPDGNNYGYTF
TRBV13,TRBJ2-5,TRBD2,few,TGTGCCAGCAGCTCAGGACTAGCGGGAGGGCCAGGGGAGACCCAGTACTTC,CASSSGLAGGPGETQYF
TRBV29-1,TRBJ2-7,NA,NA,TGCAGCGCCACGATCTCGGTCTCCTACGAGCAGTACTTC,CSATISVSYEQYF
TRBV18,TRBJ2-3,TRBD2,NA,TGTGCCAGCTCACCACGAGCACTAGCGGGAGCAGATACGCAGTATTTT,CASSPRALAGADTQYF
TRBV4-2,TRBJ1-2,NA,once,TGTGCCAGCAGCCATAATCAGGGTAGTGGCTACACCTTC,CASSHNQGSGYTF
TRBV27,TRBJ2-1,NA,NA,TGTGCCAGCAGCCCTGGAGGGTTATGGAATGAGCAGTTCTTC,CASSPGGLWNEQFF
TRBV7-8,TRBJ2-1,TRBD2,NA,TGTGCCAGCAGCTTTACTAGCGGATCCTACAATGAGCAGTTCTTC,CASSFTSGSYNEQFF
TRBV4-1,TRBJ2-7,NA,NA,TGCGCCAGCAGCCAAGATGGCAGGACCCGCCTCGAGCAGTACTTC,CASSQDGRTRLEQYF
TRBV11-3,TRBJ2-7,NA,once,TGTGCCAGCAGCTCGCTCATGGGGACGCCGGCCTACGAGCAGTACTTC,CASSSLMGTPAYEQYF
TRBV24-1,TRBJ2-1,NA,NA,TGTGCCACAGGGAGGCTAGGAGAGGGCAATGAGCAGTTCTTC,CATGRLGEGNEQFF
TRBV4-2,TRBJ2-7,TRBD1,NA,TGTGCCAGCAGCCAAGATTATAACAGGGGGTCTTACGAGCAGTACTTC,CASSQDYNRGSYEQYF
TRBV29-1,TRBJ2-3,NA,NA,TGCAGCGTTGAAATGGGTCGGGAGCCTTTGGCGCAGTATTTT,CSVEMGREPLAQYF
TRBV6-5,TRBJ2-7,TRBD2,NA,TGTGCCAGCAGTTACTCAGCTAGCGGGAACTACGAGCAGTACTTC,CASSYSASGNYEQYF
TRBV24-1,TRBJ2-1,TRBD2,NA,TGTGCCACCAGTGATCAGCTAGCGGGGGGGCCGGATGAGCAGTTCTTC,CATSDQLAGGPDEQFF
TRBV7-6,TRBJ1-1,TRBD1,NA,TGTGCCAGCAGCGAATTAGGGGACAGGGGTATAGATGAAGCTTTCTTT,CASSELGDRGIDEAFF
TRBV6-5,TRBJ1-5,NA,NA,TGTGCCAGCAGTTACTCTCAACAGGGCAATCAGCCCCAGCATTTT,CASSYSQQGNQPQHF
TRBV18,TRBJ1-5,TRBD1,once,TGTGCCAGCTCACCCTGGACAGGGGACAATCAGCCCCAGCATTTT,CASSPWTGDNQPQHF
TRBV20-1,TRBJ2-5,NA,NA,TGCAGTGCTAGACGGGAAGAGACCCAGTACTTC,CSARREETQYF
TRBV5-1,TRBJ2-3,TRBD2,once,TGCGCCAGCAGCAGCCCAGAAAGCGGGGTATACACAGATACGCAGTATTTT,CASSSPESGVYTDTQYF
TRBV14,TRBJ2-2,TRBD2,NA,TGTGCCAGCAGCGGACGACTAGCGGGAGGGGGCGGGGAGCTGTTTTTT,CASSGRLAGGGGELFF
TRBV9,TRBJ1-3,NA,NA,TGTGCCAGCAGCTCAGGTGGCAGCTCTGGAAACACCATATATTTT,CASSSGGSSGNTIYF
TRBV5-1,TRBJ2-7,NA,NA,TGCGCCAGCAGCTTGGCCACGGTCGACTACGAGCAGTACTTC,CASSLATVDYEQYF
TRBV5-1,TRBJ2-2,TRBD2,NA,TGCGCCAGCAGCTTCCAGCGGGACGGATTCGGGGAGCTGTTTTTT,CASSFQRDGFGELFF
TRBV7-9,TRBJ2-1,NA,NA,TGTGCCAGCAGCAGGGATTCTTCCTACAATGAGCAGTTCTTC,CASSRDSSYNEQFF
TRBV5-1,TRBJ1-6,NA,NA,TGCGCCAGCAGCTTGGGGACAGAGGCTTCACCCCTCCACTTT,CASSLGTEASPLHF
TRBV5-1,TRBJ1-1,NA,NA,TGCGCCAGCAGCTTGGTCCAGGGAGAAGCTTTCTTT,CASSLVQGEAFF
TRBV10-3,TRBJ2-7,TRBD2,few,TGTGCCATCAGCCAAGCCCTAGCGGGAGGAGGCGAGCAGTACTTC,CAISQALAGGGEQYF
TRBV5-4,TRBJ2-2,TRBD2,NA,TGTGCCAGCAGCCTGACTAGCGGGAGAAACACCGGGGAGCTGTTTTTT,CASSLTSGRNTGELFF
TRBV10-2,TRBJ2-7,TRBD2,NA,TGCGCCAGCAGTGAGTCCCTAGCGGGGGCCTACGAGCAGTACTTC,CASSESLAGAYEQYF
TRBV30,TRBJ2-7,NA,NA,TGTGCCTGGAGTACAGGGAATTCCTACGAGCAGTACTTC,CAWSTGNSYEQYF
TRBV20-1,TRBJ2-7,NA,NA,TGCAGTGCTAGTAGGCGCCCTTCCGAGCAGTACTTC,CSASRRPSEQYF
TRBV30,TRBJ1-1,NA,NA,TGTGCCTGGAGTGACAATATGAACACTGAAGCTTTCTTT,CAWSDNMNTEAFF
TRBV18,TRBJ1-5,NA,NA,TGTGCCAGCTCACCACCGTCGGGGGAGGGGAATCAGCCCCAGCATTTT,CASSPPSGEGNQPQHF
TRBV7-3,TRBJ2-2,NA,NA,TGTGCCAGCAGCTTAATGATCGGATTTAACACCGGGGAGCTGTTTTTT,CASSLMIGFNTGELFF
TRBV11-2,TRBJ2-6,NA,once,TGTGCCAGCAGCTTTGAGCCCTCTGGGGCCAACGTCCTGACTTTC,CASSFEPSGANVLTF
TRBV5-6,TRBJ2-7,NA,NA,TGTGCCAGCAGCTTGGGTCCAAAGGGATACTACGAGCAGTACTTC,CASSLGPKGYYEQYF
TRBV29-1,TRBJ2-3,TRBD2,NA,TGCAGCGTTGCGTTATTAGCGGGAGTATCAGATACGCAGTATTTT,CSVALLAGVSDTQYF
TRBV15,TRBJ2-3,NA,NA,TGTGCCACCAGCAGAAATCTTCCAGATACGCAGTATTTT,CATSRNLPDTQYF
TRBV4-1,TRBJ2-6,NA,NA,TGCGCCAGCAGCCAAGATCGTATTGTTGCCGGGGGGCAGGGGTCTGGGGCCAACGTCCTGACTTTC,CASSQDRIVAGGQGSGANVLTF
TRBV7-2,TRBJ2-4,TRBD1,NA,TGTGCCAGCAGCTCATCCAGGGACAGGGGAAGGTTAGCCAAAAACATTCAGTACTTC,CASSSSRDRGRLAKNIQYF
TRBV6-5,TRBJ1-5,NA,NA,TGTGCCAGCAGCCCCCAGGGAAGCAATCAGCCCCAGCATTTT,CASSPQGSNQPQHF
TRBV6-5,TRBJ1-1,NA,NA,TGTGCCAGCAGTTACTCAGTGGCCTCGAACACTGAAGCTTTCTTT,CASSYSVASNTEAFF
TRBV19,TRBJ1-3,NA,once,TGTGCCAGTAGTATATTTTTTCGGGGGGCAGATGGAAACACCATATATTTT,CASSIFFRGADGNTIYF